One TCR beta chain is described in this entry. Its cognate antigen is unknown. Sample treatment: over 15 received Ad26.COV2.S at low or high dose, single or two shots; 5 received placebo; per-sample allocation not given. Day 63 following the first vaccine or placebo injection was when the samples were taken. The donor was a Boston adult aged 18-55 years. This sample was included in a study of Ad26.COV2.S vaccination and SARS-CoV-2 variants. Regarding the study as a whole: Ad26.COV2.S recipients had broader spike-specific TCRs (P = 0.0014). Vaccine recipients and placebo recipients showed similar non-spike TCR breadth.

Measured with immunoSEQ multiplex PCR; TCRdb has only the in-frame clones, and not every one. The sample shows roughly 680,000 clones, roughly nine tenths of them seen only once. The source of this sequence is a person aged 18 to 65 who received the Ad26.COV2.S COVID-19 vaccine or a placebo. Source: peripheral blood, taken in a trial of Ad26.COV2.S vaccine versus placebo.

CDR3 residues: CATSRDGGGGNIQYF. In DNA form, the CDR3 reads TGTGCCACCAGCAGAGATGGGGGAGGGGGAAACATTCAGTACTTC. The rearrangement links TRBV15 to TRBJ2-4; a weak D match, TRBD2 (7 bases). CDR3 length equals 15 residues. Trimming left V 0 bases short and J 6 bases short, with 12 bases between. CDR1 and CDR2 (germline): LNHNV, YYDKDF (reference sequence).